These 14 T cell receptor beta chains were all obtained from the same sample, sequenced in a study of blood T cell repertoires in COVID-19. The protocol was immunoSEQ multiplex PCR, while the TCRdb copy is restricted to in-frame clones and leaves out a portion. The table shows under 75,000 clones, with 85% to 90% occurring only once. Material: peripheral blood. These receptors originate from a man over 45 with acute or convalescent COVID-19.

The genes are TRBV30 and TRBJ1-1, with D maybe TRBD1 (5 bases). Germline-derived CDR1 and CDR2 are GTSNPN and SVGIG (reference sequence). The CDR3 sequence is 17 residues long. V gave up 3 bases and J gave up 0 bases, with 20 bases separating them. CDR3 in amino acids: CAWSQWGRGRMNTEAFF. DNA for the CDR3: TGTGCCTGGAGCCAATGGGGGAGGGGCCGGATGAACACTGAAGCTTTCTTT.

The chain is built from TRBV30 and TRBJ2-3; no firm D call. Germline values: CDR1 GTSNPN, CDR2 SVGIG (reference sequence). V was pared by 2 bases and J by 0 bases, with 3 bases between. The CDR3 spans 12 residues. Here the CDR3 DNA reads TGTGCCTGGAGTCCAAGCACAGATACGCAGTATTTT. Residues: CAWSPSTDTQYF.

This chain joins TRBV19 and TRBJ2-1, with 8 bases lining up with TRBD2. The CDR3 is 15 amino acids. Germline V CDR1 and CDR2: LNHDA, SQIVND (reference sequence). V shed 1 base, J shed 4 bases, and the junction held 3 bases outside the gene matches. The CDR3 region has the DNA TGTGCCAGTAGTATAGGCAGCGGGAGTTACAATGAGCAGTTCTTC. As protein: CASSIGSGSYNEQFF.

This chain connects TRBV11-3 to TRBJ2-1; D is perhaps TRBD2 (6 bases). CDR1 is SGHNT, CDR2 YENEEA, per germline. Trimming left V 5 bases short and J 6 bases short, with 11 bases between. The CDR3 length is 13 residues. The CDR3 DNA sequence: TGTGCCAGCAGCGGGGGGAGCATCAATGAGCAGTTCTTC. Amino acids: CASSGGSINEQFF.

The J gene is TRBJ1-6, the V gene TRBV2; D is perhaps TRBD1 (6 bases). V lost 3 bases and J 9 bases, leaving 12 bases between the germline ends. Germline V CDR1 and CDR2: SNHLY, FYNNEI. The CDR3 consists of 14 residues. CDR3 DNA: TGTGCCAGCAGTGAGCAGGGGATGAGTTCACCCCTCCACTTT. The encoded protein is CASSEQGMSSPLHF.

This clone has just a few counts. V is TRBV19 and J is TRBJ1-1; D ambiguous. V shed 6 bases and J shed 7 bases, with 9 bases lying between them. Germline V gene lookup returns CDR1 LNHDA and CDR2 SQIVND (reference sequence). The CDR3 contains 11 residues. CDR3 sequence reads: CASRWGGEAFF. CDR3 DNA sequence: TGTGCCAGTAGGTGGGGAGGTGAAGCTTTCTTT. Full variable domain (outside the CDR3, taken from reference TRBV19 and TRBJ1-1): DGGITQSPKYLFRKEGQNVTLSCEQNLNHDAMYWYRQDPGQGLRLIYYSQIVNDFQKGDIAEGYSVSREKKESFPLTVTSAQKNPTAFYLCASRWGGEAFFGQGTRLTVV.

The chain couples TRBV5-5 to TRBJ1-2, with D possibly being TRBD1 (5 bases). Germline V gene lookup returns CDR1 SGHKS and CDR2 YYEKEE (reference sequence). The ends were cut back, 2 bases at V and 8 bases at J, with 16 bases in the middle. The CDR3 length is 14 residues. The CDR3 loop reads CASSFQPDRGGYTF. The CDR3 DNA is TGTGCCAGCAGCTTTCAACCCGACCGGGGGGGCTACACCTTC.

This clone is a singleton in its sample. CDR3 residues: CASSGTGEVWRDTQYF. As DNA, the CDR3 is TGTGCCAGCAGTGGAACAGGGGAGGTTTGGAGAGATACGCAGTATTTT. The chain employs TRBV14 and TRBJ2-3; perhaps TRBD1 as D (7 bases). Germline V gives CDR1 SGHDN, CDR2 FVKESK. The CDR3 spans 16 residues. Trimming left V 6 bases short and J 5 bases short, with 21 bases between.

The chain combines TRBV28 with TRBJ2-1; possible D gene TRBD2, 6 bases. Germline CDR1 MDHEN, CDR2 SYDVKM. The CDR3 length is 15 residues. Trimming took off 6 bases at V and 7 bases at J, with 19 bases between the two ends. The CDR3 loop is CASRGVGLRGNEQFF. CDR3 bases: TGTGCCAGCAGGGGGGTCGGACTAAGAGGGAATGAGCAGTTCTTC. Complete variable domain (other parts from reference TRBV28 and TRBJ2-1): DVKVTQSSRYLVKRTGEKVFLECVQDMDHENMFWYRQDPGLGLRLIYFSYDVKMKEKGDIPEGYSVSREKKERFSLILESASTNQTSMYLCASRGVGLRGNEQFFGPGTRLTVL.

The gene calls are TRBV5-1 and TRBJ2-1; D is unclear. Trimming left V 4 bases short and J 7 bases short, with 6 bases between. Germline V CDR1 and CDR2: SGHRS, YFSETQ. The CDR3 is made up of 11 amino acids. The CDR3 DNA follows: TGCGCCAGCAGCGCCGGGAATGAGCAGTTCTTC. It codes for CASSAGNEQFF.

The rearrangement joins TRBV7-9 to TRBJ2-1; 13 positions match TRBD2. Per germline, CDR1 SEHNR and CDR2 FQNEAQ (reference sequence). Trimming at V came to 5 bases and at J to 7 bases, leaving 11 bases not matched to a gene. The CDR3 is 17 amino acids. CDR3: CASSPRPTSGRVNEQFF. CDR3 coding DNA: TGTGCCAGCAGCCCCAGACCAACTAGCGGGAGGGTGAATGAGCAGTTCTTC. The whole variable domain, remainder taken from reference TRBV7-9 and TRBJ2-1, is DTGVSQNPRHKITKRGQNVTFRCDPISEHNRLYWYRQTLGQGPEFLTYFQNEAQLEKSRLLSDRFSAERPKGSFSTLEIQRTEQGDSAMYLCASSPRPTSGRVNEQFFGPGTRLTVL.

CDR3 coding DNA: TGTGCCAGTAGTTTCGGGACAGGGGGAAAAGAGACCCAGTACTTC. As protein: CASSFGTGGKETQYF. This sequence joins TRBV19 and TRBJ2-5; the match to TRBD1 covers 11 bases. The CDR3 runs to 15 residues. With V trimmed by 5 bases and J by 3 bases, 5 bases remained unmatched. CDR1 and CDR2 from the germline V gene are LNHDA and SQIVND (reference sequence).

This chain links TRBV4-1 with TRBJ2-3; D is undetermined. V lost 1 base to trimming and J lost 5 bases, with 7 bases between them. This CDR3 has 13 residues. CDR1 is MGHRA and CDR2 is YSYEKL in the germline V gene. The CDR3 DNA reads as TGCGCCAGCAGCCAAGCTCACATAGATACGCAGTATTTT. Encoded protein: CASSQAHIDTQYF.

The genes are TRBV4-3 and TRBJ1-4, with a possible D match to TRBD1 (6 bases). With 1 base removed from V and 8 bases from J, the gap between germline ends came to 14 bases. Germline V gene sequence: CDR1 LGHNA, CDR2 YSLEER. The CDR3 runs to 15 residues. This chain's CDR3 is CASSQAPGGEEKLFF. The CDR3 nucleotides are TGCGCCAGCAGCCAAGCGCCTGGGGGCGAGGAAAAACTGTTTTTT.